A single TCR beta chain is shown here with its context. Sequencing was performed with immunoSEQ multiplex PCR; in TCRdb, only in-frame clones are kept and a portion is missing. In the table there are just under 95,000 clones, around 84% of which are singletons. The data were obtained in a study of T cell responses to AZD1222 COVID-19 vaccine. The source was peripheral blood, collected on day 0 of AZD1222 vaccination. The TCR was taken from an adult in good health.

The CDR3 DNA sequence: TGTGCCAGCAGAGGACAGGGGGATCCCTCCTACGAGCAGTACTTC. This translates into CASRGQGDPSYEQYF. The chain recombines TRBV28 with TRBJ2-7; TRBD1 aligns across 10 bases. Germline CDR1 reads MDHEN; CDR2 reads SYDVKM. The CDR3 has 15 residues. V lost 6 bases and J lost 0; bases outside the gene matches: 5.